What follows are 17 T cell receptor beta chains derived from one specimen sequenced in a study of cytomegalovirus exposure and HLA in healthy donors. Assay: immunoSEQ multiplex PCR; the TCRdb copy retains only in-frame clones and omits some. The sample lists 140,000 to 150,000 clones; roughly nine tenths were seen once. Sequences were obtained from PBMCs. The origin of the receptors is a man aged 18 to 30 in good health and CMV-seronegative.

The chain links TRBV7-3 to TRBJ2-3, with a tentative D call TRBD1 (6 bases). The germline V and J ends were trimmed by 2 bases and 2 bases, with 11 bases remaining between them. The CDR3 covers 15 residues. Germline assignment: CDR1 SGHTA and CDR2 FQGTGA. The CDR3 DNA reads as TGTGCCAGCAGCTTATCTGGGGGCCTCACAGATACGCAGTATTTT. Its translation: CASSLSGGLTDTQYF.

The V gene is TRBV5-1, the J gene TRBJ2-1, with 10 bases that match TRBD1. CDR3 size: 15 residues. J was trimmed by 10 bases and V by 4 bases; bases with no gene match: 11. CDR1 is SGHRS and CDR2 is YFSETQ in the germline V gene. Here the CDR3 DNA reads TGCGCCAGCAGCATAGGGGGACAGGGGATTGGCGAGCAGTTCTTC. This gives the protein CASSIGGQGIGEQFF.

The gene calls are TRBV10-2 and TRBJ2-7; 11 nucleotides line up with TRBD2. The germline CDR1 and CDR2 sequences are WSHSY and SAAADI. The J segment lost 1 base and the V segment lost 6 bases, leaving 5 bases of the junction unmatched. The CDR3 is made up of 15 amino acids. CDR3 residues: CASSQTSGASYEQYF. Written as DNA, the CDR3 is TGCGCCAGCAGCCAGACTAGCGGGGCATCCTACGAGCAGTACTTC.

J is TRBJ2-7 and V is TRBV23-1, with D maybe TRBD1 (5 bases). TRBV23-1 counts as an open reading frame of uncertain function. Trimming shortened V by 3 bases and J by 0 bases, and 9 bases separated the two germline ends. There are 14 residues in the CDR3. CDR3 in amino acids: CASSHRQNSYEQYV. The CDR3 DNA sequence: TGCGCCAGCAGTCACAGACAGAACTCCTACGAGCAGTACGTC.

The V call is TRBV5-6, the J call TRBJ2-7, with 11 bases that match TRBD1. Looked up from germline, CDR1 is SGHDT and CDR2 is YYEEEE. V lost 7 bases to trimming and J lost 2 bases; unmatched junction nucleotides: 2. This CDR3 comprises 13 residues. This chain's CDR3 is CASGQGATYEQYF. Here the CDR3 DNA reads TGTGCCAGCGGACAGGGGGCTACCTACGAGCAGTACTTC. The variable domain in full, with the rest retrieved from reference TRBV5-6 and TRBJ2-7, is DAGVTQSPTHLIKTRGQQVTLRCSPKSGHDTVSWYQQALGQGPQFIFQYYEEEERQRGNFPDRFSGHQFPNYSSELNVNALLLGDSALYLCASGQGATYEQYFGPGTRLTVT.

CDR3 nucleotide sequence: TGTGCCAGCAGTGAAGTGCGGGGGGATTCACCCCTCCACTTT. Translating gives CASSEVRGDSPLHF. The chain couples TRBV2 to TRBJ1-6; maybe TRBD1 (5 bases). This CDR3 has 14 amino acids. Germline V gene lookup returns CDR1 SNHLY and CDR2 FYNNEI. With 1 base removed from V and 8 bases from J, the gap between germline ends came to 9 bases.

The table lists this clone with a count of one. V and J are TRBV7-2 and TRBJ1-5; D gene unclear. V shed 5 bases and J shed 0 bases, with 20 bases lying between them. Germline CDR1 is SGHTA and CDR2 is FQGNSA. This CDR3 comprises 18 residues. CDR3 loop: CASSRDPGSMISNQPQHF. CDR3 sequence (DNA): TGTGCCAGCAGCCGAGACCCGGGGTCGATGATTAGCAATCAGCCCCAGCATTTT.

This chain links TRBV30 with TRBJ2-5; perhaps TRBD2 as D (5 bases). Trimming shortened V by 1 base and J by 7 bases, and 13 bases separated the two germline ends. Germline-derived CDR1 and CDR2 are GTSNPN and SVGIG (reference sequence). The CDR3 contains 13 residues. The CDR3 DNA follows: TGTGCCTGGAGTGACGGGGTGGAAGGGACCCAGTACTTC. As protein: CAWSDGVEGTQYF.

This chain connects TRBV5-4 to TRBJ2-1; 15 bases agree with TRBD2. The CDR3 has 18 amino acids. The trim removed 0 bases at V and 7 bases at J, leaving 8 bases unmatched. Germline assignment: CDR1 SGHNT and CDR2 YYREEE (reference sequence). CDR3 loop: CASSLGGLAGGGANEQFF. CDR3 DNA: TGTGCCAGCAGCTTGGGAGGACTAGCGGGAGGGGGTGCGAATGAGCAGTTCTTC.

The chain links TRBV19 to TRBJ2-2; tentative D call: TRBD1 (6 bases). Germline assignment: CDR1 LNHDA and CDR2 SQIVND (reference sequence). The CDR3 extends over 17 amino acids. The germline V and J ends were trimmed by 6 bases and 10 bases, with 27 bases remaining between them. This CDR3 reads CASSPIGQGRRLEELFF. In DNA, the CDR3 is TGTGCCAGTAGCCCCATAGGGCAGGGGCGGAGGTTGGAGGAGCTGTTTTTT. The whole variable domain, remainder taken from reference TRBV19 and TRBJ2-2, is DGGITQSPKYLFRKEGQNVTLSCEQNLNHDAMYWYRQDPGQGLRLIYYSQIVNDFQKGDIAEGYSVSREKKESFPLTVTSAQKNPTAFYLCASSPIGQGRRLEELFFGEGSRLTVL.

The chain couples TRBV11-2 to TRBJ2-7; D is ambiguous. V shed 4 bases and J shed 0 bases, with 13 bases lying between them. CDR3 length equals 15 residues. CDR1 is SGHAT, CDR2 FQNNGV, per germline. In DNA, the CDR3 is TGTGCCAGCAGCTCAGAATCGATAGCCTCCTACGAGCAGTACGTC. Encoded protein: CASSSESIASYEQYV.

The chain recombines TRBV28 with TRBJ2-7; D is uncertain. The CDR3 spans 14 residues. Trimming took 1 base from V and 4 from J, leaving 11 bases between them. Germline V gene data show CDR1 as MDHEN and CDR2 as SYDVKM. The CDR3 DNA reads TGTGCCAGCAGTTTATCTAGACCGCCTTACGAGCAGTACGTC. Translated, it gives CASSLSRPPYEQYV.

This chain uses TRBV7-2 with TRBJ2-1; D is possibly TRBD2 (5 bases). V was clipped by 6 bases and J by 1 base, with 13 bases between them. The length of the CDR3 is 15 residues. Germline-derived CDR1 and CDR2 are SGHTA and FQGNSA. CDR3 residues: CASRIGRLSYNEQFF. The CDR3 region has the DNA TGTGCCAGCAGAATAGGGCGACTATCCTACAATGAGCAGTTCTTC.

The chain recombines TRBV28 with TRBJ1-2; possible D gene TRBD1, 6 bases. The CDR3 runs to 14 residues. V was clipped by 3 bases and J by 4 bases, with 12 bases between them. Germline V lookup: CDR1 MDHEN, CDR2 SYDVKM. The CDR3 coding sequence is TGTGCCAGCAGTTTGTCCGGCAGGGGCTATGGCTACACCTTC. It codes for CASSLSGRGYGYTF.

In nucleotides, the CDR3 is TGCAGCGTTGCCCTGCTAAAGACTAGCGGGACTCGAAATGAGCAGTTCTTC. Its translation: CSVALLKTSGTRNEQFF. The rearrangement uses TRBV29-1 and TRBJ2-1, with 11 bases lining up with TRBD2. Germline V gene sequence: CDR1 SQVTM, CDR2 ANQGSEA. The CDR3 is made up of 17 amino acids. V was pared by 4 bases and J by 7 bases, with 15 bases of the junction left unmatched.

DNA for the CDR3: TGTGCCACCAGCAGAGATTTCGCCGGGGGTGGGTCCGATACGCAGTATTTT. Protein sequence: CATSRDFAGGGSDTQYF. The V call is TRBV15, the J call TRBJ2-3, with a tentative D call TRBD2 (6 bases). The germline V gene encodes CDR1 LNHNV and CDR2 YYDKDF (reference sequence). V was cut by 0 bases and J by 6 bases, with 19 bases left in between. The CDR3 extends over 17 amino acids.

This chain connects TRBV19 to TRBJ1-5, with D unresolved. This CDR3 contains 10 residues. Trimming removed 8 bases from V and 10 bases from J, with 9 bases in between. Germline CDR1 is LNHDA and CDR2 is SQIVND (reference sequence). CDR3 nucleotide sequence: TGTGCCAGTGGAACTATACCCCAGCATTTT. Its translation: CASGTIPQHF.